This T cell receptor (beta chain) was sequenced in a study of neurological immune-mediated disorders. Comment on this clonotype: Its antigen is undetermined.

Germline CDR1 and CDR2: SGHDN and FVKESK. Between the trimmed V and J ends, which lost 4 bases and 3 bases, there was a span of 13 bases. This CDR3 is 14 amino acids long. Findings of the study overall: Multiple sclerosis was found to have the least TCR clonal expansion, below healthy controls, and HTLV-1-associated myelopathy the most. Expanded clones shared no CDR3 amino acid sequences across subjects, suggesting private repertoires in all groups.

The cDNA was generated by 5'RACE with 10-nucleotide random UMIs. In TCRdb, the 5' RACE reads were re-called with MiXCR into one record per CDR3 protein. Counted here are 25,000 to 30,000 distinct CDR3 sequences, about 6.9% occurring once; the ten biggest clones make up roughly 8.5%. This chain links TRBV14 with TRBJ2-7; no firm D call. The sequence came from a woman aged 45 to 65 in good health. The sequenced sample was PBMCs. This CDR3 is CASSPKPPHYEQYF. CDR3 coding DNA: TGTGCCAGCAGCCCAAAACCCCCGCACTACGAGCAGTACTTC.